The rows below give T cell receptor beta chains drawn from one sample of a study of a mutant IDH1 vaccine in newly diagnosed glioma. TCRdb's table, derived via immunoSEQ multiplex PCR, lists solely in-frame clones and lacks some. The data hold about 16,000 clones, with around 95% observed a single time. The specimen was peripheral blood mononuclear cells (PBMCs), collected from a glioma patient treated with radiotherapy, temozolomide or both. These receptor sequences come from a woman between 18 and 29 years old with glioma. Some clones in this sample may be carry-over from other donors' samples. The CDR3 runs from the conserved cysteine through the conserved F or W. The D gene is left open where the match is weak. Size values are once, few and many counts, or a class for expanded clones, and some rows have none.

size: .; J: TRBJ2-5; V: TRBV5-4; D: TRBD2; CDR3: CASTHLELAAQETQYF; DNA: TGTGCCAGCACCCACCTCGAACTAGCGGCCCAAGAGACCCAGTACTTC
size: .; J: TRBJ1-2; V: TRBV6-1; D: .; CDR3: CASKSGGYTF; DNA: TGTGCCAGCAAGTCAGGGGGCTACACCTTC
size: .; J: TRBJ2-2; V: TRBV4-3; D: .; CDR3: CASSQETGYSPNTGELFF; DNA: TGCGCCAGCAGCCAAGAGACTGGGTACAGCCCGAACACCGGGGAGCTGTTTTTT
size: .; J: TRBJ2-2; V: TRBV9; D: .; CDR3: CASSYSPGGHLTGELFF; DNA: TGTGCCAGCAGTTATTCTCCTGGAGGACACCTTACCGGGGAGCTGTTTTTT
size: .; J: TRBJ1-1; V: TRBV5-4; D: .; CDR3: CASSWGMPVNTEAFF; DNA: TGTGCCAGCAGCTGGGGGATGCCGGTGAACACTGAAGCTTTCTTT
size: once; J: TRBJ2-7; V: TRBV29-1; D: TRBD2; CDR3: CSVEGTSGSYEQYF; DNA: TGCAGCGTTGAAGGGACTAGCGGGAGTTACGAGCAGTACTTC
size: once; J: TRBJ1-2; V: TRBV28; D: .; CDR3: CASSLVGFGGYTF; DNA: TGTGCCAGCAGTTTAGTAGGGTTCGGGGGCTACACCTTC
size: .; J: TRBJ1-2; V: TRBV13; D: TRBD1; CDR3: CASSSRQGQSGYTF; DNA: TGTGCCAGCAGCTCCAGACAGGGTCAGAGCGGCTACACCTTC
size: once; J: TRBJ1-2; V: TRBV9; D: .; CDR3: CASSVNGQSYGYTF; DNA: TGTGCCAGCAGCGTGAACGGGCAGAGCTATGGCTACACCTTC
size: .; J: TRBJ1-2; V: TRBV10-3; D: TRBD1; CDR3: CAISESLGQGNSNYGYTF; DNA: TGTGCCATCAGTGAGTCGCTGGGACAGGGGAATTCTAACTATGGCTACACCTTC
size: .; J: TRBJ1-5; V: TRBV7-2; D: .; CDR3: CASSLVSGAGGNQPQHF; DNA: TGTGCCAGCAGCTTAGTCTCGGGGGCTGGGGGCAATCAGCCCCAGCATTTT
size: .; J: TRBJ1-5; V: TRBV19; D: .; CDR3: CASSQTGTSGQPQHF; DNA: TGTGCCAGTAGTCAAACCGGGACATCGGGGCAGCCCCAGCATTTT
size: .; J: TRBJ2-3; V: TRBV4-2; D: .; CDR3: CASSHESGDTQYF; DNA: TGTGCCAGCAGCCACGAGTCAGGAGATACGCAGTATTTT
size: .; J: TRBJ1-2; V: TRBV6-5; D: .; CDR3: CASSWGDGRYGYTF; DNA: TGTGCCAGCAGTTGGGGGGACGGGCGCTATGGCTACACCTTC
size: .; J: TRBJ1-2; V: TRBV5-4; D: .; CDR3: CASSLFQRYGYTF; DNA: TGTGCCAGCAGCTTGTTTCAGCGCTATGGCTACACCTTC
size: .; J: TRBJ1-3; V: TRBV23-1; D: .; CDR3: CASWGNTIYF; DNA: TGCGCCTCGTGGGGAAACACCATATATTTT
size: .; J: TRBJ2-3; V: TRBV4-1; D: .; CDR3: CASSHRVRGFRTDTQYF; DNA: TGCGCCAGCAGCCATCGAGTCCGGGGCTTCAGAACAGATACGCAGTATTTT
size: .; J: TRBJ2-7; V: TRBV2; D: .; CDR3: CANGAPYEQYF; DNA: TGTGCCAACGGCGCTCCCTACGAGCAGTACTTC
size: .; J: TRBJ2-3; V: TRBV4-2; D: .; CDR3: CASSQGERTDTQYF; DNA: TGTGCCAGCAGCCAAGGGGAGCGCACAGATACGCAGTATTTT
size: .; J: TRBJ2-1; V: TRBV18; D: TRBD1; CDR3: CATRRQGYNEQFF; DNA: TGTGCCACAAGGAGACAGGGGTACAATGAGCAGTTCTTC
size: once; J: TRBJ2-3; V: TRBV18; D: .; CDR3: CASSPPGTDTQYF; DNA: TGTGCCAGCTCACCACCAGGCACAGATACGCAGTATTTT
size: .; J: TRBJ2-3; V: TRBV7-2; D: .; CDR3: CASILDLAAGTDTQYF; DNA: TGTGCCAGCATCTTGGACTTAGCGGCGGGCACAGATACGCAGTATTTT
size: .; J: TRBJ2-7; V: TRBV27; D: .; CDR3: CASSLGGSSYEQYF; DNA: TGTGCCAGCAGTTTAGGAGGGAGCTCCTACGAGCAGTACTTC
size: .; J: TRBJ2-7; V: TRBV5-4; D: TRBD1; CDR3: CASSAGTGFYEQYF; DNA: TGTGCCAGCAGCGCGGGGACAGGCTTTTACGAGCAGTACTTC
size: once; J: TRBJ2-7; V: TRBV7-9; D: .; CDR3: CASSLDTLPQYF; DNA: TGTGCCAGCAGCTTAGACACCCTCCCGCAGTACTTC
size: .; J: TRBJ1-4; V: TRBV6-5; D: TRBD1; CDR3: CASSPDRGEKLFF; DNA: TGTGCCAGCAGTCCAGACAGGGGTGAAAAACTGTTTTTT
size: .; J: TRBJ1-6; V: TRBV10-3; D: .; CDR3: CATSGGGMPYNSPLHF; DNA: TGTGCCACCTCGGGGGGGGGCATGCCTTATAATTCACCCCTCCACTTT
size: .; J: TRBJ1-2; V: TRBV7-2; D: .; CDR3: CASSSITGASRHF; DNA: TGTGCCAGCAGCTCCATCACGGGGGCTTCGAGGCACTTC
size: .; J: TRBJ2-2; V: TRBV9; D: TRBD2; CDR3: CASSVEASGSTGELFF; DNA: TGTGCCAGCAGCGTAGAAGCTAGCGGGAGTACCGGGGAGCTGTTTTTT
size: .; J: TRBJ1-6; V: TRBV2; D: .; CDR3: CASTEQGVGNSPLHF; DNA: TGTGCCAGTACTGAACAGGGAGTTGGGAATTCACCCCTCCACTTT
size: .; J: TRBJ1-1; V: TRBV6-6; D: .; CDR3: CASSSHLHWNTEAFF; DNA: TGTGCCAGCAGTTCCCACCTGCACTGGAACACTGAAGCTTTCTTT
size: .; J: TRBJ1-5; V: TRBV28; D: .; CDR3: CASSFKRALSNQPQHF; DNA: TGTGCCAGCAGTTTTAAGCGGGCTCTGAGCAATCAGCCCCAGCATTTT
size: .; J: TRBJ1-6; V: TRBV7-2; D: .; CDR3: CASSPSGSYNSPLHF; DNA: TGTGCCAGCAGCCCTTCGGGCTCCTATAATTCACCCCTCCACTTT
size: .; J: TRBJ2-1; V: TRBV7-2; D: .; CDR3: CASRPPGTPDNEQFF; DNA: TGTGCCAGCAGACCGCCGGGGACACCCGACAATGAGCAGTTCTTC
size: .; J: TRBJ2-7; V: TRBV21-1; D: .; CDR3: CASSKESGCHCPEQYF; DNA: TGTGCCAGCAGCAAAGAGTCAGGGTGTCACTGCCCCGAGCAGTACTTC
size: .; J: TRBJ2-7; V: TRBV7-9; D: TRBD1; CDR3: CASSFTTGSPSDF; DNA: TGTGCCAGCAGCTTTACGACAGGGTCGCCGTCGGACTTC
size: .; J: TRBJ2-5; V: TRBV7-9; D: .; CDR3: CASSLLQTQYF; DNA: TGTGCCAGCAGCTTACTACAGACCCAGTACTTC
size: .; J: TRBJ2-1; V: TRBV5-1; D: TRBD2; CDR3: CASSWIAGNEQFF; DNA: TGCGCCAGCAGCTGGATAGCGGGAAATGAGCAGTTCTTC
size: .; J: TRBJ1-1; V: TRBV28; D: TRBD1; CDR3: CASSFQGGGAFF; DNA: TGTGCCAGCAGTTTCCAAGGGGGCGGTGCTTTCTTT
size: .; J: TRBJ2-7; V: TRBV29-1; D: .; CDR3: CSVGSQATYEQYF; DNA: TGCAGCGTTGGATCTCAGGCAACTTACGAGCAGTACTTC
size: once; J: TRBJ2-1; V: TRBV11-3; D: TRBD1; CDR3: CASSGTGDYNEQFF; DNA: TGTGCCAGCAGCGGGACAGGAGACTACAATGAGCAGTTCTTC
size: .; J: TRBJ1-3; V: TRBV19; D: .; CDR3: CASKFTDSGNTIYF; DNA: TGTGCCAGTAAGTTCACAGACTCTGGAAACACCATATATTTT
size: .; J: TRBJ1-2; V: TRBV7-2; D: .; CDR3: CASSLVQLGNYGYTF; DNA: TGTGCCAGCAGCTTAGTTCAGTTAGGGAACTATGGCTACACCTTC
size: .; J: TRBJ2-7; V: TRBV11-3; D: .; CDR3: CASSLARGYEQYF; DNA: TGTGCCAGCAGCTTAGCGCGAGGCTACGAGCAGTACTTC
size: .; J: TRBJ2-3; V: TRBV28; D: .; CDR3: CASSPYSPFGDTQYF; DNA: TGTGCCAGCAGTCCCTATTCCCCATTCGGAGATACGCAGTATTTT
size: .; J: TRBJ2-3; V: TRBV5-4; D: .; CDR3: CASSLDQISTDTQYF; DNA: TGTGCCAGCAGCTTGGATCAGATTAGCACAGATACGCAGTATTTT
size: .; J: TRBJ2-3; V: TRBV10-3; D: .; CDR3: CAISKTGTLTDTQYF; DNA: TGTGCCATCAGTAAGACAGGGACTCTCACAGATACGCAGTATTTT
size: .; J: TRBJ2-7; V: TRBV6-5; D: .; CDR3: CASSYSGGWEGYEQYF; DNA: TGTGCCAGCAGTTACTCGGGTGGCTGGGAAGGGTACGAGCAGTACTTC
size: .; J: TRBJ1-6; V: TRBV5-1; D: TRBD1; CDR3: CASSPNVWTGPPGGSPLHF; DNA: TGCGCCAGCAGCCCCAACGTGTGGACAGGGCCGCCGGGCGGTTCACCCCTCCACTTT
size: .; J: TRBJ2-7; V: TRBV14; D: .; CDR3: CASSQVSPPGAKGYEQYF; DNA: TGTGCCAGCAGCCAAGTCTCCCCCCCCGGGGCAAAGGGCTACGAGCAGTACTTC
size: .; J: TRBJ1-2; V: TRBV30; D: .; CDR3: CAWSTTSRGYGYTF; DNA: TGTGCCTGGAGCACTACGAGCAGGGGCTATGGCTACACCTTC
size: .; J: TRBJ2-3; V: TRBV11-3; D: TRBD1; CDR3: CASSLGGGTGGTQYF; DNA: TGTGCCAGCAGCTTAGGAGGGGGGACAGGGGGTACGCAGTATTTT
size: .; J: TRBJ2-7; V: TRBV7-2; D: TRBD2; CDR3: CASSLASGTAYEQYF; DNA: TGTGCCAGCAGCTTAGCCAGCGGGACCGCCTACGAGCAGTACTTC
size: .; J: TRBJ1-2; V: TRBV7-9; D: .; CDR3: CASSLVLGKNYGYTF; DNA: TGTGCCAGCAGCTTAGTGCTCGGGAAAAACTATGGCTACACCTTC